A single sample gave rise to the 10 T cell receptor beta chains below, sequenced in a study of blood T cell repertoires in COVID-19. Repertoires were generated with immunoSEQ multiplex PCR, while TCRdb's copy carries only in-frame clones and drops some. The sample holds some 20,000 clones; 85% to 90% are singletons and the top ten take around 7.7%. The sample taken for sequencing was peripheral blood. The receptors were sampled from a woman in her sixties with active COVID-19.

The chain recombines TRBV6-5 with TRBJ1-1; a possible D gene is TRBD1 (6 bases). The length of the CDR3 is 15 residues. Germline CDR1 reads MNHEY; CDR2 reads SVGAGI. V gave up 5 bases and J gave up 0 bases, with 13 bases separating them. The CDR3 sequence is CASSRGGGMNTEAFF. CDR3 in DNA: TGTGCCAGCAGTCGTGGTGGGGGCATGAACACTGAAGCTTTCTTT.

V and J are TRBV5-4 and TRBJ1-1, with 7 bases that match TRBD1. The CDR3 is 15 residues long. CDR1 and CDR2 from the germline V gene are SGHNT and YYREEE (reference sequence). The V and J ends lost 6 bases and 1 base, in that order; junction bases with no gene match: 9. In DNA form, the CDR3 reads TGTGCCAGCATAGGAGGGGGCCTCGGGAACACTGAAGCTTTCTTT. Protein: CASIGGGLGNTEAFF.

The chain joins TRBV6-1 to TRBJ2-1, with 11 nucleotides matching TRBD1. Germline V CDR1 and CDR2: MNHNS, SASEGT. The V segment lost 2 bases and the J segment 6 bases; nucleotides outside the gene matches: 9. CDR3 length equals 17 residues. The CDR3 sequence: CASSEPGQGAGGNEQFF. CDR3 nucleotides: TGTGCCAGCAGTGAACCAGGACAGGGGGCTGGGGGCAATGAGCAGTTCTTC.

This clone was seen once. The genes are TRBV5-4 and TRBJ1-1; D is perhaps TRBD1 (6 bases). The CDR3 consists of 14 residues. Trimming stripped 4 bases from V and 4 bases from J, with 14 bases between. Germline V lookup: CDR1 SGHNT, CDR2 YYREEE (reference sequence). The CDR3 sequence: CASSPAGGGTEAFF. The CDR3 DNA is TGTGCCAGCAGCCCCGCGGGGGGCGGCACTGAAGCTTTCTTT.

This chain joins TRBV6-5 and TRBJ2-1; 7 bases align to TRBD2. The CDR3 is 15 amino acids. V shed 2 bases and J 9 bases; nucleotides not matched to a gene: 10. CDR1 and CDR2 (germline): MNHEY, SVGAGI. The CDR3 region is CASSYGTINGGEQFF. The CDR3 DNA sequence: TGTGCCAGCAGTTACGGGACTATTAATGGCGGTGAGCAGTTCTTC.

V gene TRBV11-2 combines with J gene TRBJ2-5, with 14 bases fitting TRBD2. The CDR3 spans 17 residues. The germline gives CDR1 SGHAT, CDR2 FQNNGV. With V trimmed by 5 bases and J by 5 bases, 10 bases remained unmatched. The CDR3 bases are TGTGCCAGCAGCCAGGGGACTAGCGGGGGTAGAGGGGAGACCCAGTACTTC. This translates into CASSQGTSGGRGETQYF.

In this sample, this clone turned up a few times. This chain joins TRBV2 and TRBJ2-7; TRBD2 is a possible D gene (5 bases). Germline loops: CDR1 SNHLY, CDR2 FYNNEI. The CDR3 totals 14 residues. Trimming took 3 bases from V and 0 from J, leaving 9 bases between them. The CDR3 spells CASSEGRISYEQYF. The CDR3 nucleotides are TGTGCCAGCAGTGAGGGGAGAATCTCCTACGAGCAGTACTTC.

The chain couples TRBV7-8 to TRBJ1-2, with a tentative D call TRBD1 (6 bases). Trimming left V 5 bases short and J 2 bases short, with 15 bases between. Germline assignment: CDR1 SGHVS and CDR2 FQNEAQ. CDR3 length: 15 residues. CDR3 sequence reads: CASSPLSGANYGYTF. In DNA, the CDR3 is TGTGCCAGCAGCCCCCTGTCAGGGGCGAACTATGGCTACACCTTC. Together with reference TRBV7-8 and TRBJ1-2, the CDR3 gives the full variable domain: GAGVSQSPRYKVAKRGQDVALRCDPISGHVSLFWYQQALGQGPEFLTYFQNEAQLDKSGLPSDRFFAERPEGSVSTLKIQRTQQEDSAVYLCASSPLSGANYGYTFGSGTRLTVV.

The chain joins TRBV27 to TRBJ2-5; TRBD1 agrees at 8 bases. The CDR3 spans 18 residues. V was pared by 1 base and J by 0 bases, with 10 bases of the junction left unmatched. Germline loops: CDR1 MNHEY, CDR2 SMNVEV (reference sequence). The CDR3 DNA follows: TGTGCCAGCAGTTTATTACGGACAGGGTTTGGGTACCAAGAGACCCAGTACTTC. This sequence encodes CASSLLRTGFGYQETQYF.

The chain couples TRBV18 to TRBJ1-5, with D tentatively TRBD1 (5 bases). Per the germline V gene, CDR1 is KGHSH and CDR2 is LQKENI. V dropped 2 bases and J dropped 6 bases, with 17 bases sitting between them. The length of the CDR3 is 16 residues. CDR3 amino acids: CASSPSSQGQVQPQHF. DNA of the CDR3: TGTGCCAGCTCACCAAGTTCGCAGGGTCAGGTTCAGCCCCAGCATTTT.